This T cell receptor beta chain was identified in a study of T cells in Graves' hyperthyroidism and ophthalmopathy. Findings and limits, study-wide: The majority of expanded thyroid clonotypes above 0.001 also appeared in blood. A 13 V-J signature model discriminated ophthalmopathy versus stable hyperthyroidism. The model anticipated ophthalmopathy a median about six months pre-onset.

Comment on this clonotype: Its antigen is unknown.

It was 10 ml of fresh peripheral blood that supplied the PBMCs. Template material for amplifying TCR beta CDR3 regions consisted of RNA transcripts. The primer set for the first-round RT-PCR of the TCR CDR3 was HTBI. TCRdb re-called the multiplex PCR reads with MiXCR, one entry per CDR3 protein. The table includes a few hundred thousand distinct CDR3 sequences, approximately 15% detected once. The J segment lost 4 bases and the V segment lost 1 base, leaving 6 bases of the junction unmatched. The CDR3 is 15 amino acids. Looked up from germline, CDR1 is LGHDT and CDR2 is YNNKEL (reference sequence). The clonotype originates from a woman in her thirties with Graves' hyperthyroidism. Sequenced material: blood. The chain recombines TRBV3-1 with TRBJ1-2; TRBD1 aligns across 7 bases. In DNA, the CDR3 is TGTGCCAGCAGCCAAGTCCTGGACAGGCCCTATGGCTACACCTTC. It is translated as CASSQVLDRPYGYTF.